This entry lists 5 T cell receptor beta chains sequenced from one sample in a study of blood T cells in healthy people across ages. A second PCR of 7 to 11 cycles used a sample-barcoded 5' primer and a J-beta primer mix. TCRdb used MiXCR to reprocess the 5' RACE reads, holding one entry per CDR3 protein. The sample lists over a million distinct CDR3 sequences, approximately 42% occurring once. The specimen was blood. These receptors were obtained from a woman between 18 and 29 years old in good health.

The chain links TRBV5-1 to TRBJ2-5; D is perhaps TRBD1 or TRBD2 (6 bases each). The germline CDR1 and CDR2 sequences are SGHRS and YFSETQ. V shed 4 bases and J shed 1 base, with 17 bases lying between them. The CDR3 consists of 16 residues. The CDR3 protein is CASSPEGGTSQETQYF. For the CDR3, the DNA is TGCGCCAGCAGCCCGGAGGGTGGGACATCCCAAGAGACCCAGTACTTC.

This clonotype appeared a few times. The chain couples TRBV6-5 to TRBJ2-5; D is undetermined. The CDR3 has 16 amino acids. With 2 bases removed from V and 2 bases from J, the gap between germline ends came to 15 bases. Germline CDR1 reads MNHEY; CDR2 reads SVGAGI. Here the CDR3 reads CASSYAEVKGQETQYF. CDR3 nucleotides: TGTGCCAGCAGTTACGCGGAAGTAAAGGGACAAGAGACCCAGTACTTC.

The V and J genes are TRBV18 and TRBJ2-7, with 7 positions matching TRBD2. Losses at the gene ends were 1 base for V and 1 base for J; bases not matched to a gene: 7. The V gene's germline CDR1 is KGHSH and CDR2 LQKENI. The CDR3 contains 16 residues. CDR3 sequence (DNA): TGTGCCAGCTCACCACGGGAGGGGAGTCGGTCCTACGAGCAGTACTTC. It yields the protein CASSPREGSRSYEQYF. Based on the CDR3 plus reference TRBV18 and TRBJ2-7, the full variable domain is NAGVMQNPRHLVRRRGQEARLRCSPMKGHSHVYWYRQLPEEGLKFMVYLQKENIIDESGMPKERFSAEFPKEGPSILRIQQVVRGDSAAYFCASSPREGSRSYEQYFGPGTRLTVT.

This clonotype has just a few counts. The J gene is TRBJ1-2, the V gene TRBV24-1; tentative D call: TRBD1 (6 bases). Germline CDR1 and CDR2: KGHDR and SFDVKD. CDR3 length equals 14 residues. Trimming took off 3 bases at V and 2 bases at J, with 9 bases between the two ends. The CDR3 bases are TGTGCCACCAGTGATCAACAGGGCAACTATGGCTACACCTTC. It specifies CATSDQQGNYGYTF.

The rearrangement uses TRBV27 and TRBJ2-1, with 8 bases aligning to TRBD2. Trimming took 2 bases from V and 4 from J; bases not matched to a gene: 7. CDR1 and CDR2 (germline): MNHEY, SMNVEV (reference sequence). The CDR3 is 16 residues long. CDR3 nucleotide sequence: TGTGCCAGCAGTTTAGATAGCGGGACGTTGTACAATGAGCAGTTCTTC. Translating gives CASSLDSGTLYNEQFF.